This T cell receptor beta chain was sequenced in a study of cytomegalovirus exposure and HLA in healthy donors. Measured with immunoSEQ multiplex PCR; TCRdb has only the in-frame clones, and not every one. Found here are under 100,000 clones, 84% of them singletons; the top ten hold about 12%. CDR1 MNHNY and CDR2 SVGAGI come from the germline V gene (reference sequence). The length of the CDR3 is 14 residues. After removal of 2 bases from V and 3 bases from J, the junction contained 3 bases not matched to a gene. The sample was PBMCs. The rearrangement joins TRBV6-6 to TRBJ1-1; 7 bases map to TRBD1. The receptor's source is a woman aged 18-30 years in good health and CMV-seropositive. CDR3 residues: CASSYPGQYTEAFF. DNA for the CDR3: TGTGCCAGCAGTTACCCGGGACAGTACACTGAAGCTTTCTTT.